The sequence of this T cell receptor beta chain was determined in a study of OX40 agonist ivuxolimab in advanced cancers. General observations from the study: Clones of CD4+ and CD8+ blood T cells grew by week 6 at doses of 0.1 to 3.0 mg/kg.

A remark on this clone: What it recognizes is unknown.

The CDR3 covers 15 residues. Trimming took off 3 bases at V and 2 bases at J, with 14 bases between the two ends. From germline, CDR1 is SGHVS and CDR2 FNYEAQ. This table comes from immunoSEQ multiplex PCR, and its TCRdb copy is limited to in-frame clones, with some not included. Found here are fewer than 35,000 clones, 90% of them singletons; the top ten hold approximately 24%. The material was CD4+ or CD8+ T cells sorted from blood, obtained in a trial of the OX40 agonist ivuxolimab. The receptor was isolated from an adult with an advanced solid tumor such as melanoma, head and neck, liver or kidney cancer. V is TRBV7-6 and J is TRBJ2-7; perhaps TRBD1 as D (5 bases). The CDR3 spells CASSLQPTVAYEQYF. The CDR3 DNA reads TGTGCCAGCAGCTTGCAACCGACAGTCGCCTACGAGCAGTACTTC.